The clone carrying this TCR beta chain was detected once. Its antigen remains unidentified. At one end the junction does not follow the germline gene, possibly because of a read error. These data belong to a study of blood T cells in healthy people across ages. The use of a sample-barcoded 5' primer and a J-beta primer mix characterized a second PCR of roughly 6 to 11 cycles. Carrying 12 random nucleotides, a template-switch adaptor labeled each individual cDNA molecule. One entry per CDR3 protein results from TCRdb running MiXCR on the 5' RACE reads. The sample carries 730,000 or so distinct CDR3 sequences, roughly two fifths recorded once. The study's findings and limits: With naive T cell percentage, TCR beta diversity showed a strong correlation. Comparison with aged donors showed that long-lived donors had more naive CD4+ cells and higher diversity. Possibly, changes in expanded clonotypes were confounded because donor CMV status was unknown.

The origin of this receptor is an elderly man in good health. Sequencing was performed on blood.

The CDR3 sequence is CASSGLAGDERFF. The CDR3 region has the DNA TGTGCCAGCTCAGGTCTAGCGGGAGATGAGCGGTTCTTC. This chain uses TRBV18 with TRBJ2-1, with 10 bases matching TRBD2. Germline-derived CDR1 and CDR2 are KGHSH and LQKENI. CDR3 length equals 13 residues. Complete variable domain (other parts from reference TRBV18 and TRBJ2-1): NAGVMQNPRHLVRRRGQEARLRCSPMKGHSHVYWYRQLPEEGLKFMVYLQKENIIDESGMPKERFSAEFPKEGPSILRIQQVVRGDSAAYFCASSGLAGDERFFGPGTRLTVL.